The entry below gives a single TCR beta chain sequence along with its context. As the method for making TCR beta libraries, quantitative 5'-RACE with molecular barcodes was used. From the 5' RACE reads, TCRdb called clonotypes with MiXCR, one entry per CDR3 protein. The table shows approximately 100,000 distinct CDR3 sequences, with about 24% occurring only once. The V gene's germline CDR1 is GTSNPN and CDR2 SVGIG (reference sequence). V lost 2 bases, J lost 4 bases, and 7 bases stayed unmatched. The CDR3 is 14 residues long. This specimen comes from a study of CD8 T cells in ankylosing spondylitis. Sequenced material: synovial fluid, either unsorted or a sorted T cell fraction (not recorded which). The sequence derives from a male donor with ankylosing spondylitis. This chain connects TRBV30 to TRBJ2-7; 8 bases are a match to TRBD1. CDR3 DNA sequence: TGTGCCTGGAGTAAAACAGGGGGTTTGTACGAGCAGTACTTC. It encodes CAWSKTGGLYEQYF.